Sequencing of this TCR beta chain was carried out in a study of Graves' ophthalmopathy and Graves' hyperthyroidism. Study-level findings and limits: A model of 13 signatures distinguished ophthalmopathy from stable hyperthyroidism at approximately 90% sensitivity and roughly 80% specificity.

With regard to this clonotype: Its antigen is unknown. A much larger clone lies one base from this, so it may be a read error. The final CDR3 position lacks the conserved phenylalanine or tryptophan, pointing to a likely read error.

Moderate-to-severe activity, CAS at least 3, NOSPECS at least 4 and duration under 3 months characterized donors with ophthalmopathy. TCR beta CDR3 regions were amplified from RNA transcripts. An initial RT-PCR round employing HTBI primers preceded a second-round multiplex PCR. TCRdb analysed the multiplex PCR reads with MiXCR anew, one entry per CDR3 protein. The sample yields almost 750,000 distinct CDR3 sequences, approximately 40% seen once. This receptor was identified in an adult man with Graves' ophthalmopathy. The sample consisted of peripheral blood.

CDR3 protein: CASRTPGTGQETQYL. DNA of the CDR3: TGCGCCAGCAGGACGCCCGGGACAGGTCAAGAGACCCAGTACCTC. The chain joins TRBV5-1 to TRBJ2-5, with 8 bases identical to TRBD1. This CDR3 contains 15 residues. J gave up 2 bases and V 5 bases, and 8 bases lay outside the gene matches. Germline lookup yields CDR1 SGHRS and CDR2 YFSETQ.